This T cell receptor beta chain was sequenced in a study of shared clonotypes between healthy human individuals. Overall study: Serving as donors were a couple of women and three men, whose ages spanned 18 to 49.

Germline lookup yields CDR1 SGDLS and CDR2 YYNGEE. The CDR3 loop spans 15 amino acids. The V and J ends lost 4 bases and 10 bases, in that order; junction bases with no gene match: 13. A single count supports this clone. Repertoires were generated with immunoSEQ multiplex PCR, while TCRdb's copy carries only in-frame clones and drops some. The sample contains fewer than 800,000 clones, just over 90% of which appear only once. It was CD45RO-negative cells, positively selected for CCR7, that made up naive CD8 cells, with terminally differentiated effector memory CD45RA+ cells excluded. The receptor was isolated from a man aged 25 to 40 in good health. The chain recombines TRBV9 with TRBJ2-1; 8 nucleotides match TRBD2. The sequenced sample was naive CD8+ T cells sorted from blood. CDR3 in DNA: TGTGCCAGCAGCATACTAGCGGACTTTGGCCGAGAGCAGTTCTTC. This encodes CASSILADFGREQFF. Using reference TRBV9 and TRBJ2-1 for the parts outside the CDR3, the full variable domain is DSGVTQTPKHLITATGQRVTLRCSPRSGDLSVYWYQQSLDQGLQFLIQYYNGEERAKGNILERFSAQQFPDLHSELNLSSLELGDSALYFCASSILADFGREQFFGPGTRLTVL.